Following are 27 T cell receptor beta chains from one sample sequenced in a study of control samples from healthy donors and cancer patients. Sequencing was performed with immunoSEQ multiplex PCR; in TCRdb, only in-frame clones are kept and a portion is missing. The sample lists 50,000 or so clones, around 96% occurring once. The sample was blood. The receptor source for this set is a woman aged 18-30 years in good health.

The rearrangement links TRBV6-6 to TRBJ1-4, with D tentatively TRBD1 (6 bases). Germline V lookup: CDR1 MNHNY, CDR2 SVGAGI (reference sequence). The CDR3 is made up of 12 amino acids. V was clipped by 10 bases and J by 7 bases, with 13 bases between them. This CDR3 reads CATHTGPEKLFF. The CDR3 bases are TGTGCCACCCACACAGGGCCTGAAAAACTGTTTTTT.

The chain combines TRBV27 with TRBJ1-5; weak D call: TRBD1 (5 bases). Trimming left V 2 bases short and J 2 bases short, with 10 bases between. The CDR3 is 15 amino acids. Germline V lookup: CDR1 MNHEY, CDR2 SMNVEV (reference sequence). This chain's CDR3 is CASSLQGRRNQPQHF. The CDR3 nucleotides are TGTGCCAGCAGTTTACAGGGTAGGCGCAATCAGCCCCAGCATTTT.

The chain couples TRBV5-5 to TRBJ1-5; perhaps TRBD1 as D (5 bases). V lost 2 bases and J 0 bases, leaving 9 bases between the germline ends. The CDR3 sequence is 15 residues long. Germline V gene data show CDR1 as SGHKS and CDR2 as YYEKEE (reference sequence). The DNA for the CDR3 is TGTGCCAGCAGCTTAGGGGAGATTAGCAATCAGCCCCAGCATTTT. It specifies CASSLGEISNQPQHF.

V gene TRBV14 combines with J gene TRBJ2-7; TRBD2 might be the D (6 bases). Germline V lookup: CDR1 SGHDN, CDR2 FVKESK. CDR3 length: 17 residues. The V and J ends lost 0 bases and 2 bases respectively, with 17 bases between them. The CDR3 region has the DNA TGTGCCAGCAGCCAAGATGGAATATGGGGACTCCCCTACGAGCAGTACTTC. The encoded protein is CASSQDGIWGLPYEQYF.

This chain uses TRBV10-2 with TRBJ1-1; D not resolved. Looked up from germline, CDR1 is WSHSY and CDR2 is SAAADI. V was clipped by 8 bases and J by 3 bases, with 10 bases between them. The CDR3 consists of 12 residues. The CDR3 coding sequence is TGCGCCAGCTCACACCTGGACACTGAAGCTTTCTTT. Translation gives CASSHLDTEAFF.

The rearrangement links TRBV25-1 to TRBJ1-5, with D possibly matching TRBD1 (6 bases). This CDR3 region has 13 residues. V lost 5 bases and J 2 bases, leaving 7 bases between the germline ends. Germline CDR1 reads MGHDK; CDR2 reads SYGVNS. DNA of the CDR3: TGTGCCAGCAGTCACAGGGGCAATCAGCCCCAGCATTTT. As protein: CASSHRGNQPQHF.

The genes are TRBV11-2 and TRBJ1-4; maybe TRBD1 (5 bases). CDR3 size: 14 residues. Germline lookup yields CDR1 SGHAT and CDR2 FQNNGV. Trimming left V 5 bases short and J 1 base short, with 8 bases between. CDR3 sequence: CASSRQKTNEKLFF. For the CDR3, the DNA is TGTGCCAGCAGCCGACAGAAAACTAATGAAAAACTGTTTTTT.

This chain uses TRBV28 with TRBJ2-3, with D tentatively TRBD2 (5 bases). V was shortened by 6 bases and J by 5 bases, with 21 bases between the two germline ends. CDR3 length: 16 residues. Germline-derived CDR1 and CDR2 are MDHEN and SYDVKM. The CDR3 sequence is CASRFRIYSRGDTQYF. The CDR3 coding sequence is TGTGCCAGCAGATTCAGGATCTACTCCCGGGGAGATACGCAGTATTTT.

The J gene is TRBJ2-7, the V gene TRBV6-6; TRBD1 matches at 8 bases. Germline trimming cut 6 bases from V and 11 bases from J; bases unmatched to any gene: 12. This CDR3 has 13 amino acids. Germline assignment: CDR1 MNHNY and CDR2 SVGAGI (reference sequence). The CDR3 nucleotides read TGTGCCAGCAGACACCCTGACAGGGGTCCCGAGTACTTC. Protein sequence: CASRHPDRGPEYF.

This clone appeared once. This sequence joins TRBV2 and TRBJ1-2; no firm D call. In germline, CDR1 is SNHLY, CDR2 FYNNEI. Trimming took off 2 bases at V and 8 bases at J, with 12 bases between the two ends. This CDR3 comprises 13 residues. The CDR3 coding sequence is TGTGCCAGCAGTGAACTGGGTCGGAGAGGCTACACCTTC. The encoded protein is CASSELGRRGYTF.

By its share, this clone is medium-sized. This chain connects TRBV6-2 or TRBV6-3 to TRBJ1-6; D uncertain. The V gene lost 5 bases and the J gene lost 9 bases, with 14 bases spanning the gap. Germline V gene sequence: CDR1 MNHEY, CDR2 SVGEGT. CDR3 length equals 14 residues. The CDR3 DNA is TGTGCCAGCAGTGACCCCGTGGGGAGTTCACCCCTCCACTTT. Amino acids: CASSDPVGSSPLHF.

This clone was seen only once. The chain has TRBV6-2 or TRBV6-3 and TRBJ2-7; unclear D gene. Trimming removed 2 bases at V and 4 bases at J, with 15 bases between. This CDR3 has 15 amino acids. Germline V gene data show CDR1 as MNHEY and CDR2 as SVGEGT. The CDR3 sequence: CASSYAADRPYEQYF. The CDR3 nucleotides read TGTGCCAGCAGTTACGCGGCCGACCGGCCGTACGAGCAGTACTTC.

The chain links TRBV2 to TRBJ2-2, with 14 nucleotides matching TRBD2. The CDR3 consists of 16 residues. The V and J ends lost 6 bases and 5 bases, in that order; junction bases with no gene match: 5. Germline V CDR1 and CDR2: SNHLY, FYNNEI. CDR3 nucleotide sequence: TGTGCCAGCAGCTGGACTAGCGGGGGGTTGACCGGGGAGCTGTTTTTT. This codes for CASSWTSGGLTGELFF.

The CDR3 DNA follows: TGCGCCAGCAGCTTGGCTGGGACATCAGGAGAGCAGTACTTC. As protein: CASSLAGTSGEQYF. The genes are TRBV5-1 and TRBJ2-7; a possible D gene is TRBD1 (6 bases). CDR3 length: 14 amino acids. The germline V and J ends were trimmed by 0 bases and 7 bases, with 14 bases remaining between them. In germline, CDR1 is SGHRS, CDR2 YFSETQ.

This chain uses TRBV19 with TRBJ2-2; TRBD2 matches 8 bases. Germline V lookup: CDR1 LNHDA, CDR2 SQIVND (reference sequence). After removal of 6 bases from V and 9 bases from J, the junction contained 12 bases not matched to a gene. This CDR3 spans 15 amino acids. Here the CDR3 DNA reads TGTGCCAGTAGACAAGGATACGGGGGGGGTCGGGAGCTGTTTTTT. Residues: CASRQGYGGGRELFF.

This chain links TRBV28 with TRBJ1-2; D is uncertain. Germline V CDR1 and CDR2: MDHEN, SYDVKM. There are 12 residues in the CDR3. V lost 7 bases and J lost 3, with 9 bases in between. Here the CDR3 reads CASIHNDYGYTF. The CDR3, as DNA: TGTGCCAGCATCCATAACGACTATGGCTACACCTTC.

V gene TRBV5-1 combines with J gene TRBJ1-5; TRBD1 aligns across 7 bases. CDR3 length: 15 residues. The J segment lost 4 bases and the V segment lost 1 base, leaving 5 bases of the junction unmatched. From germline, CDR1 is SGHRS and CDR2 YFSETQ. The CDR3 bases are TGCGCCAGCAGCTTGCAAACAGGGGAAAATCAGCCCCAGCATTTT. Translated, it gives CASSLQTGENQPQHF.

The rearrangement links TRBV6-5 to TRBJ2-3; maybe TRBD1 (6 bases). The CDR3 spans 12 residues. Germline V lookup: CDR1 MNHEY, CDR2 SVGAGI. V lost 6 bases, J lost 5 bases, and 9 bases lay in between. CDR3: CASRTGIDTQYF. In DNA, the CDR3 is TGTGCCAGCAGAACAGGGATAGATACGCAGTATTTT.

This clone was seen just once. V usage is TRBV28 and J usage is TRBJ1-1; D remains ambiguous. Germline-derived CDR1 and CDR2 are MDHEN and SYDVKM. Trimming shortened V by 3 bases and J by 1 base, and 3 bases separated the two germline ends. CDR3 length: 12 residues. The CDR3 region has the DNA TGTGCCAGCAGTTTGGGGAACACTGAAGCTTTCTTT. Translation gives CASSLGNTEAFF.

The V call is TRBV6-2 or TRBV6-3, the J call TRBJ2-7; 9 nucleotides agree with TRBD2. Germline values: CDR1 MNHEY, CDR2 SVGEGT. This CDR3 is built from 16 residues. V shed 0 bases, J shed 2 bases, and the junction held 5 bases outside the gene matches. CDR3 protein: CASSYSGGGGTYEQYF. CDR3 DNA sequence: TGTGCCAGCAGTTACTCGGGCGGGGGGGGCACCTACGAGCAGTACTTC.

This chain connects TRBV6-5 to TRBJ1-1; D is possibly TRBD1 (6 bases). The CDR3 has 15 residues. Germline assignment: CDR1 MNHEY and CDR2 SVGAGI. Deletions cut 8 bases from V and 0 bases from J, with 16 bases between. The CDR3 sequence: CASEPYRAMNTEAFF. The CDR3 DNA reads TGTGCCAGCGAACCCTACAGGGCCATGAACACTGAAGCTTTCTTT.

J is TRBJ1-1 and V is TRBV25-1, with TRBD1 matching 7 bases. The ends lost 8 bases at V and 5 bases at J; junction bases unmatched: 14. This CDR3 comprises 15 residues. Germline loops: CDR1 MGHDK, CDR2 SYGVNS. The CDR3 region is CASRLRQGSNTEAFF. The CDR3 region has the DNA TGTGCCAGCCGCCTCCGACAGGGTTCGAATACTGAAGCTTTCTTT.

V usage is TRBV10-2 and J usage is TRBJ1-5, with D tentatively TRBD1 (5 bases). V was clipped by 5 bases and J by 6 bases, with 11 bases between them. Germline values: CDR1 WSHSY, CDR2 SAAADI. This CDR3 is built from 13 residues. CDR3 sequence reads: CASSSGIGQPQHF. The CDR3 DNA reads as TGCGCCAGCAGTTCAGGGATAGGTCAGCCCCAGCATTTT.

This chain connects TRBV4-2 to TRBJ1-1, with D possibly matching TRBD1 (5 bases). The ends were cut back, 4 bases at V and 6 bases at J, with 18 bases in the middle. Germline V CDR1 and CDR2: LGHNA, YNFKEQ. The CDR3 is made up of 15 amino acids. CDR3 DNA: TGTGCCAGCAGCCGCTCGGTCGGGCAGGGACCTGAAGCTTTCTTT. The encoded protein is CASSRSVGQGPEAFF.

This clone was observed a single time. V usage is TRBV11-2 and J usage is TRBJ1-4; tentatively, D is TRBD1 (5 bases). The CDR3 runs 14 residues. The ends were cut back, 2 bases at V and 9 bases at J, with 13 bases in the middle. Germline CDR1 reads SGHAT; CDR2 reads FQNNGV. The CDR3 DNA follows: TGTGCCAGCAGCTTAAATCAGGGAGGGCAAAAACTGTTTTTT. Translation gives CASSLNQGGQKLFF.

The chain uses TRBV6-6 and TRBJ2-5; 9 bases are a match to TRBD2. CDR1 is MNHNY and CDR2 is SVGAGI in the germline V gene (reference sequence). The CDR3 is 16 amino acids. J was trimmed by 2 bases and V by 6 bases; bases with no gene match: 10. The DNA for the CDR3 is TGTGCCAGCAGAAAAGGATCGCTAGCGGGGCAAGAGACCCAGTACTTC. Amino acid sequence: CASRKGSLAGQETQYF.

Here the CDR3 DNA reads TGTGCCAGTAGTATCCAGGGGGCTACTGGAAACACCATATATTTT. Protein sequence: CASSIQGATGNTIYF. The chain recombines TRBV19 with TRBJ1-3, with TRBD1 matching 8 bases. Germline V lookup: CDR1 LNHDA, CDR2 SQIVND (reference sequence). Unmatched junction bases numbered 3, after V lost 3 bases and J lost 2 bases. The CDR3 runs 15 residues.